This section outlines one T cell receptor beta chain sequence together with its context. The target antigen is unknown. The CDR3 consists of 14 residues. Germline lookup yields CDR1 SNHLY and CDR2 FYNNEI. J was trimmed by 3 bases and V by 4 bases; bases with no gene match: 2. The sample comes from a study of identifying expanded T cells in peripheral blood. Healthy donors had no documented immune events, such as infections, while sampled. Whole-study findings and limits: Roughly two-week clone count variance significantly increased as total template count grew.

Profiling relied on immunoSEQ multiplex PCR, and the TCRdb table lists in-frame clones only, not all of them. The table shows approximately 100,000 clones, with almost 90% occurring only once. The chain has TRBV2 and TRBJ1-5; 8 bases map to TRBD1. The sequencing sample was made of blood. The TCR originated in a person aged 18-70 years in good health. The CDR3 nucleotides read TGTGCCAGCAGTGGGGGACAGGTCAATCAGCCCCAGCATTTT. This translates into CASSGGQVNQPQHF.